The entry below describes one T cell receptor beta chain. Its cognate antigen is unknown. These data come from a study of cytomegalovirus exposure and HLA in healthy donors. General study results and limits: In the analysis, some V segments, TRBV6-2 and TRBV6-3 included, were excluded as indistinguishable.

V gave up 5 bases and J gave up 0 bases, with 12 bases separating them. The V gene's germline CDR1 is SGHRS and CDR2 YFSETQ. This CDR3 spans 15 amino acids. A multiplex PCR was run with 60 Vbeta primers and 13 Jbeta primers. Clones were read by immunoSEQ multiplex PCR, and TCRdb kept only the in-frame ones, dropping some. The listing records about 70,000 clones. This receptor was identified in a woman aged 25 to 39 in good health and CMV-seronegative. This chain connects TRBV5-1 to TRBJ2-1, with a weak D call TRBD2 (5 bases). Sequenced input: PBMCs. CDR3 sequence (DNA): TGCGCCAGCAGGTTTGAGGGCAGCTCCTACAATGAGCAGTTCTTC. Protein: CASRFEGSSYNEQFF.